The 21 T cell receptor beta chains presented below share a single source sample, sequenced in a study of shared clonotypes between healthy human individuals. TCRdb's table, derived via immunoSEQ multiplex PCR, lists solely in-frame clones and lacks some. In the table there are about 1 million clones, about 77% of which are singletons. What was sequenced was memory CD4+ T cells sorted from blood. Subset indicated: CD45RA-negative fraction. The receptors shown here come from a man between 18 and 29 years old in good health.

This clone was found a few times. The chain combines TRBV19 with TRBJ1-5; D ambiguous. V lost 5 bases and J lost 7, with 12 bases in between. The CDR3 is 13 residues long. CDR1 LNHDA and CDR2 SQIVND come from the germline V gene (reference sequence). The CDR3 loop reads CASSGRAVQPQHF. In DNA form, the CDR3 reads TGTGCCAGTAGTGGACGGGCGGTCCAGCCCCAGCATTTT.

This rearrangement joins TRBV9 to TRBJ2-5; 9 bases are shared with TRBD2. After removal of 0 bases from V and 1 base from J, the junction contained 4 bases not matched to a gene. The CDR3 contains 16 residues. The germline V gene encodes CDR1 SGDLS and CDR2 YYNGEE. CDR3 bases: TGTGCCAGCAGCGTAGGCGGAGCGGGGGGCCAAGAGACCCAGTACTTC. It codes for CASSVGGAGGQETQYF. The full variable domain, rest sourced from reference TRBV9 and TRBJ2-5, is DSGVTQTPKHLITATGQRVTLRCSPRSGDLSVYWYQQSLDQGLQFLIQYYNGEERAKGNILERFSAQQFPDLHSELNLSSLELGDSALYFCASSVGGAGGQETQYFGPGTRLLVL.

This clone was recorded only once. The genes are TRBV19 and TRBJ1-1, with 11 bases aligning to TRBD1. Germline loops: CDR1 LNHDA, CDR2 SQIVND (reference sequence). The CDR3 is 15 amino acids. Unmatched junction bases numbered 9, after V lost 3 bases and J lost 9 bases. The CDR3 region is CASSIARTGGSKAFF. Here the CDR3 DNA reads TGTGCCAGTAGTATTGCGAGGACAGGGGGCTCAAAAGCTTTCTTT.

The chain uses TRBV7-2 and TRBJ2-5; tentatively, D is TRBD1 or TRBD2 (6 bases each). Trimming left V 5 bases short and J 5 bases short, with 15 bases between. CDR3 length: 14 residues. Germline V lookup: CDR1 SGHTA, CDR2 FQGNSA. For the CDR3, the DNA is TGTGCCAGCAGCCGAGAGGGGGGTAAGGAGACCCAGTACTTC. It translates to CASSREGGKETQYF.

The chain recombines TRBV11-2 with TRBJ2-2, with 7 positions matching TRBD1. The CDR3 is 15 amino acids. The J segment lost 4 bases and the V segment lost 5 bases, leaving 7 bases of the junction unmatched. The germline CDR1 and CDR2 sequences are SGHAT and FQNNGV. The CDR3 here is CASSDRDRATGELFF. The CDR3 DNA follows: TGTGCCAGCAGCGACCGGGACAGAGCCACCGGGGAGCTGTTTTTT.

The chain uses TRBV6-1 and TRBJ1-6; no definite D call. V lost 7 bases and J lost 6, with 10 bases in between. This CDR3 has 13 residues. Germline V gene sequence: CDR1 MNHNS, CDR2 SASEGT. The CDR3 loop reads CASINSFNSPLHF. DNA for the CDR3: TGTGCCAGCATCAACAGCTTTAATTCACCCCTCCACTTT.

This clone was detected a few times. The CDR3 loop is CATTGFGNTIYF. Written as DNA, the CDR3 is TGTGCCACTACAGGGTTTGGAAACACCATATATTTT. The chain combines TRBV10-3 with TRBJ1-3, with D perhaps TRBD1 (6 bases). CDR3 length: 12 amino acids. CDR1 and CDR2 (germline): ENHRY, SYGVKD. V lost 10 bases to trimming and J lost 3 bases, with 10 bases between them.

Here the CDR3 reads CASSIPEIPEAFF. The CDR3 coding sequence is TGTGCCAGTAGTATACCGGAAATCCCTGAAGCTTTCTTT. This sequence joins TRBV19 and TRBJ1-1; D ambiguous. The CDR3 sequence is 13 residues long. V was trimmed by 2 bases and J by 6 bases, leaving 10 bases between them. In germline, CDR1 is LNHDA, CDR2 SQIVND (reference sequence).

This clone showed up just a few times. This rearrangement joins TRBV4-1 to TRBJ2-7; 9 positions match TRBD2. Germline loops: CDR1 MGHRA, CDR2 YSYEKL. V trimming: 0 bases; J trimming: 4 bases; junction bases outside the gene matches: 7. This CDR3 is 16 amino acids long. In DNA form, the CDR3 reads TGCGCCAGCAGCCAAGACCGGCTAGCGGGGAGTTACGAGCAGTACTTC. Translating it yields CASSQDRLAGSYEQYF.

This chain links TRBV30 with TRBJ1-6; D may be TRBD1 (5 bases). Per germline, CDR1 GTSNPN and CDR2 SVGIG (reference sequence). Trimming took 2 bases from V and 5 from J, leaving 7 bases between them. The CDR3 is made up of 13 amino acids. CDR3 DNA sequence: TGTGCCTGGAGTCAGGGAGATAATTCACCCCTCCACTTT. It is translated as CAWSQGDNSPLHF.

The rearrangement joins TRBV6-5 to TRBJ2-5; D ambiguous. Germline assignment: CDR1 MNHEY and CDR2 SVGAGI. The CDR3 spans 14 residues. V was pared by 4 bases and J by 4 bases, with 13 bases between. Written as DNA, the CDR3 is TGTGCCAGCAGTTTGGGTTCCTTGGGAGAGACCCAGTACTTC. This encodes CASSLGSLGETQYF.

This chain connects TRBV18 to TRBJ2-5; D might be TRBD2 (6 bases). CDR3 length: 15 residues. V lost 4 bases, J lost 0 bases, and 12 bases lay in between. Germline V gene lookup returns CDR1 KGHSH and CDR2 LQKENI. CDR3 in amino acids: CASSRDFSYQETQYF. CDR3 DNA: TGTGCCAGCTCACGGGACTTTAGTTACCAAGAGACCCAGTACTTC.

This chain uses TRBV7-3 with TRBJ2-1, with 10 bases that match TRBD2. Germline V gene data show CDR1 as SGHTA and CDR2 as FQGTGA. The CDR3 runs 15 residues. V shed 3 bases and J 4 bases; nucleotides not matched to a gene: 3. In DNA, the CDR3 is TGTGCCAGCAGCTTTAGCGGGGGGTTGTACAATGAGCAGTTCTTC. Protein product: CASSFSGGLYNEQFF.

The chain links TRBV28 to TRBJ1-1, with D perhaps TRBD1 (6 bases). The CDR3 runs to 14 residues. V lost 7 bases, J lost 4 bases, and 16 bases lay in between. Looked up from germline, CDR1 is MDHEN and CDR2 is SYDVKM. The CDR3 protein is CASNRRGRGTEAFF. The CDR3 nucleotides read TGTGCCAGCAACCGCAGGGGACGTGGCACTGAAGCTTTCTTT. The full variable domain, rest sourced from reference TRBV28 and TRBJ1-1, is DVKVTQSSRYLVKRTGEKVFLECVQDMDHENMFWYRQDPGLGLRLIYFSYDVKMKEKGDIPEGYSVSREKKERFSLILESASTNQTSMYLCASNRRGRGTEAFFGQGTRLTVV.

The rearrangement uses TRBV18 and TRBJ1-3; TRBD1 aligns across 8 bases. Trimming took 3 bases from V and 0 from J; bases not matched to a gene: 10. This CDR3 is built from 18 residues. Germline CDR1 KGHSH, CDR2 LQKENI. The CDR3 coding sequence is TGTGCCAGCTCACCGCGAGACGGGACAGGACTCTCTGGAAACACCATATATTTT. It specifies CASSPRDGTGLSGNTIYF.

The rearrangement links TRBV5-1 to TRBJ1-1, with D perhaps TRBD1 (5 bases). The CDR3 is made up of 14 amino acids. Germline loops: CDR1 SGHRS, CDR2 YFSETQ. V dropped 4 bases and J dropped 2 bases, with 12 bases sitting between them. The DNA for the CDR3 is TGCGCCAGCAGCGATCAGGGAGGTAACACTGAAGCTTTCTTT. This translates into CASSDQGGNTEAFF.

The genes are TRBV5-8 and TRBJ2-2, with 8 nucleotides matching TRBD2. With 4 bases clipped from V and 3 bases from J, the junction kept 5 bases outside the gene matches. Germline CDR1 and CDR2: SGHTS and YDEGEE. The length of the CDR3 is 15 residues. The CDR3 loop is CASSSGSSYTGELFF. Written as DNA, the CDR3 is TGTGCCAGCAGCAGCGGGAGCAGCTACACCGGGGAGCTGTTTTTT.

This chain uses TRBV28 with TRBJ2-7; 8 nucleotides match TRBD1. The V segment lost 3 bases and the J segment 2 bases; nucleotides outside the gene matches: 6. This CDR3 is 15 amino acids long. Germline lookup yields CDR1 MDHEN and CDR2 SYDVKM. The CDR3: CASSFRTGNTYEQYF. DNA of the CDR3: TGTGCCAGCAGTTTCAGGACAGGGAATACCTACGAGCAGTACTTC. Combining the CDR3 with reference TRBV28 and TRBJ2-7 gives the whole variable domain DVKVTQSSRYLVKRTGEKVFLECVQDMDHENMFWYRQDPGLGLRLIYFSYDVKMKEKGDIPEGYSVSREKKERFSLILESASTNQTSMYLCASSFRTGNTYEQYFGPGTRLTVT.

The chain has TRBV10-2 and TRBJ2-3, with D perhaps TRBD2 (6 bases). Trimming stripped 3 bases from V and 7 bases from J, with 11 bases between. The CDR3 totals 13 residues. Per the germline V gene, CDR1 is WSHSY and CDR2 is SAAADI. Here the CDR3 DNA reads TGCGCCAGCAGTGAACTAGCTGGGCATACGCAGTATTTT. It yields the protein CASSELAGHTQYF.

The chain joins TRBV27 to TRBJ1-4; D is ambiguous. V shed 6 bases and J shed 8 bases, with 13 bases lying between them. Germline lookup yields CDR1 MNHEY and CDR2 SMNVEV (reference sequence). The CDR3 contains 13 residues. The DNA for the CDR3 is TGTGCCAGCAGCCCCCGTTCCCCCGAAAAACTGTTTTTT. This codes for CASSPRSPEKLFF.

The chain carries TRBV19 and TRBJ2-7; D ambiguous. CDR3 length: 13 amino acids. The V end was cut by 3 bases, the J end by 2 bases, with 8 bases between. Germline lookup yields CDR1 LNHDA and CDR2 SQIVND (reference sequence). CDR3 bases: TGTGCCAGTAGTATCGCAGTGACCTACGAGCAGTACTTC. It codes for CASSIAVTYEQYF. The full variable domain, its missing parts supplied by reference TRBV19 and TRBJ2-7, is DGGITQSPKYLFRKEGQNVTLSCEQNLNHDAMYWYRQDPGQGLRLIYYSQIVNDFQKGDIAEGYSVSREKKESFPLTVTSAQKNPTAFYLCASSIAVTYEQYFGPGTRLTVT.